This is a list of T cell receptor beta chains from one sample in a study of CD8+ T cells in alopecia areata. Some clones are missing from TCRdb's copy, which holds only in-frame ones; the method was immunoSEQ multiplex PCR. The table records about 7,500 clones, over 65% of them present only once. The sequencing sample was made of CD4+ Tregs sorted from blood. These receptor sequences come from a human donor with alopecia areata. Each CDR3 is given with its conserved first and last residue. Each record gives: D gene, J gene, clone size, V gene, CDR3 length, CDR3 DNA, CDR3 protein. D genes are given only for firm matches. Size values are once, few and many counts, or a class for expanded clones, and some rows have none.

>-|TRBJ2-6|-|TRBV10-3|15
TGTGCCATCAGGGGGTCGGGCTCTGGGGCCAACGTCCTGACTTTC
CAIRGSGSGANVLTF
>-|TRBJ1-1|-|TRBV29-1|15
TGCAGCGTTGAAAGTTCCCGACAGTTAAACACTGAAGCTTTCTTT
CSVESSRQLNTEAFF
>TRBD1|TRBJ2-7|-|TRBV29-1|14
TGCAGCGTCGGTAGGACAGGGGGAGCCTACGAGCAGTACTTC
CSVGRTGGAYEQYF
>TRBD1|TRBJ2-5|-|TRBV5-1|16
TGCGCCAGCAGCTCTACAGGGGGCCTCTTTCAAGAGACCCAGTACTTC
CASSSTGGLFQETQYF
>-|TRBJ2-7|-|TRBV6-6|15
TGTGCCAGCAGTTACGGGGGTCTCCAAACCTACGAGCAGTACTTC
CASSYGGLQTYEQYF
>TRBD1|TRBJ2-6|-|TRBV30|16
TGTGCCTGGGACAGGGCGTTTCGCTCTGGGGCCAACGTCCTGACTTTC
CAWDRAFRSGANVLTF
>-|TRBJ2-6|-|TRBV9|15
TGTGCCAGCAGCGTAGTCCCCTCTGGGGCCAACGTCCTGACTTTC
CASSVVPSGANVLTF
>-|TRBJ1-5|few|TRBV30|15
TGTGCCTGGAGTGCGGGGATTTATAGCAATCAGCCCCAGCATTTT
CAWSAGIYSNQPQHF
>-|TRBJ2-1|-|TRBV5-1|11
TGCGCCAGCAGCTTGGGCAATGAGCAGTTCTTC
CASSLGNEQFF
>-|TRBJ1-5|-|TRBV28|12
TGTGCCAGCAGTTTACGTAGGCAGCCCCAGCATTTT
CASSLRRQPQHF
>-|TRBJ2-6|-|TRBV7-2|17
TGTGCCAGCAGCTTAGGTGCGCCCAACTCTGGGGCCAACGTCCTGACTTTC
CASSLGAPNSGANVLTF
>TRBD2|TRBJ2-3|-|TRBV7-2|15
TGTGCCAGCAGCCACGGGACTAGCGGCACAGATACGCAGTATTTT
CASSHGTSGTDTQYF
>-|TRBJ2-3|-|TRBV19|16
TGTGCCAGTAGTCTCACCGGAGGGGGGGCTACAGATACGCAGTATTTT
CASSLTGGGATDTQYF
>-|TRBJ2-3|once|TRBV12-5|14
TGTGCTAGTGGTTTGAGCAGGGACGCAGATACGCAGTATTTT
CASGLSRDADTQYF
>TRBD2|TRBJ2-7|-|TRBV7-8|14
TGTGCCAGCGGATGGACTAGCGGGACCTACGAGCAGTACTTC
CASGWTSGTYEQYF
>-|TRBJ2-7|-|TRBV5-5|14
TGTGCCAGCAGCTTGAGACAGAACCGATACGAGCAGTACTTC
CASSLRQNRYEQYF
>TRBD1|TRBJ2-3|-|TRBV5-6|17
TGTGCCAGCAGCTCAACCCGACAGGGGGCGGGCACAGATACGCAGTATTTT
CASSSTRQGAGTDTQYF
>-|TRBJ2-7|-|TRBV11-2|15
TGTGCCAGCAGCTCCCCGTATGACCCTGACTACGAGCAGTACTTC
CASSSPYDPDYEQYF
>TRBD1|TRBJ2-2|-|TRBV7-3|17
TGTGCCAGCAGCTCCGCGCGACAGGGTAACGGTACCGGGGAGCTGTTTTTT
CASSSARQGNGTGELFF
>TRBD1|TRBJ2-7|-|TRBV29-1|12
TGCAGCGTTGAGACAGGGGGCGACGAGCAGTACTTC
CSVETGGDEQYF
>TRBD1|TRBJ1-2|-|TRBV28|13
TGTGCCAGCAGTCTTATCAGGGGGCGGCCGCCCGCCTTC
CASSLIRGRPPAF
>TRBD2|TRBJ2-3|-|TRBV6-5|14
TGTGCCAGCAGCTTGGGACTAGCGGGAGATACGCAGTATTTT
CASSLGLAGDTQYF
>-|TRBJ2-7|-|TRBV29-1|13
TGCAGCGTTGTTAAAGGACAGCGCTACGAGCAGTACTTC
CSVVKGQRYEQYF
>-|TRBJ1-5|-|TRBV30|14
TGTGCCTGGCGCCGTCCTTATAGCAATCAGCCCCAGCATTTT
CAWRRPYSNQPQHF
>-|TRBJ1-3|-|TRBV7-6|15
TGTGCCAGCAGCTTAGGCCCAGGGTCAGGAAACACCATATATTTT
CASSLGPGSGNTIYF
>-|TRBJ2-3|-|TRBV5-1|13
TGCGCCAGCAGCGGAGAGCCCAGAGGCCCGCAGTATTTT
CASSGEPRGPQYF
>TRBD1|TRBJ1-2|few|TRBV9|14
TGTGCCAGCAGCGACCGGACAGGGGATTTGGACTACACCTTC
CASSDRTGDLDYTF
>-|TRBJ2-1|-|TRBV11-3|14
TGTGCCAGCAGCTTAGCGGCCCGTATCAATGAGCAGTTCTTC
CASSLAARINEQFF
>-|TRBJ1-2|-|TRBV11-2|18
TGTGCCAGCATCGACCCCCGTAAGGCAGAAGGCGCTAACTATGGCTACACCTTC
CASIDPRKAEGANYGYTF
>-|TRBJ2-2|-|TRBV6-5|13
TGTGCCAGCATGGTGAGGAACACCGGGGAGCTGTTTTTT
CASMVRNTGELFF
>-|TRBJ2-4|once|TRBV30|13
TGTGCCTGGAGTGGGCGACTTGGAAACATTCAGTACTTC
CAWSGRLGNIQYF
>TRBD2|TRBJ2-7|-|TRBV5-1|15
TGCGCCAGCAGCTCGGCGAGCGGGGGCCCCTACGAGCAGTACTTC
CASSSASGGPYEQYF
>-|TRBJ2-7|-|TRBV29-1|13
TGCAGCGTTGAAGCGGGAGACTACTACGAGCAGTACTTC
CSVEAGDYYEQYF
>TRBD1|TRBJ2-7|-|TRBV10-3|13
TGTGCCATCGGACAGGCGAACTCCTACGAGCAGTACTTC
CAIGQANSYEQYF
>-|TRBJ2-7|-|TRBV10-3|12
TGTGCCATAGGACAGACTTACTACGAGCAGTACTTC
CAIGQTYYEQYF
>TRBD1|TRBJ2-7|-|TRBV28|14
TGTGCCAGCACCCCGGACAGGCCTCACTACGAGCAGTACTTC
CASTPDRPHYEQYF
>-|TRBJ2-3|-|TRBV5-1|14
TGCGCCAGCAGCTTGGGCCAGACCACAGATACGCAGTATTTT
CASSLGQTTDTQYF
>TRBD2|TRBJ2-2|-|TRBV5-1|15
TGCGCCAGCAGCTTAAGGACTAGCAACACCGGGGAGCTGTTTTTT
CASSLRTSNTGELFF
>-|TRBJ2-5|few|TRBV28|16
TGTGCCAGCAGCCAACCCTCCATCGCGCGGCAAGAGACCCAGTACTTC
CASSQPSIARQETQYF
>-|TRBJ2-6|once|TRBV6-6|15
TGTGCCAGCAGCCCGTGGGGCTCTGGGGCCAACGTCCTGACTTTC
CASSPWGSGANVLTF
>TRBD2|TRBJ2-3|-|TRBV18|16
TGTGCCAGCTCACCACTAGCGGGAGGTACCACAGATACGCAGTATTTT
CASSPLAGGTTDTQYF
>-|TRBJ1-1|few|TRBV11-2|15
TGTGCCAGCAGCTTAGGGAGAGGAGTGAACACTGAAGCTTTCTTT
CASSLGRGVNTEAFF
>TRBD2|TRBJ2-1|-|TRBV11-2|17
TGTGCCAGCAGCCCCCTAGCGGGAGGGACATCCTACAATGAGCAGTTCTTC
CASSPLAGGTSYNEQFF
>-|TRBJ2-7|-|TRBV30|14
TGTGCCTGGAGGGGGGGACGGGAGCACTACGAGCAGTACTTC
CAWRGGREHYEQYF
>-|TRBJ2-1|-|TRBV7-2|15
TGTGCCAGCAGCCTGGGAGGGGGGGCTAGGAATGAGCAGTTCTTC
CASSLGGGARNEQFF
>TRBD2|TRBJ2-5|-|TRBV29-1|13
TGCAGCGGCCGACTAGCGAAGAAAGAGACCCAGTACTTC
CSGRLAKKETQYF